This T cell receptor beta chain was recorded in a study of T cell responses to AZD1222 COVID-19 vaccine. Study outcomes and limitations: Mostly white British, mostly female donors; authors suggested clonal diversity may be underestimated.

Germline V gives CDR1 SGHRS, CDR2 YFSETQ. The V end lost 1 base, the J end lost 1 base, and 5 bases lay between the germline ends. The CDR3 length is 14 residues. About this clone itself: Its antigen remains unknown.

Repertoires were generated with immunoSEQ multiplex PCR, while TCRdb's copy carries only in-frame clones and drops some. The sample consists of more than 70,000 clones, 65% to 90% of them appearing once. This material consisted of peripheral blood, taken on day 0 of AZD1222 vaccination. This clonotype was sampled from an adult in good health. This sequence joins TRBV5-1 and TRBJ2-2, with no clear D. This CDR3 is CASSLNWNTGELFF. CDR3 DNA sequence: TGCGCCAGCAGCTTGAATTGGAACACCGGGGAGCTGTTTTTT.